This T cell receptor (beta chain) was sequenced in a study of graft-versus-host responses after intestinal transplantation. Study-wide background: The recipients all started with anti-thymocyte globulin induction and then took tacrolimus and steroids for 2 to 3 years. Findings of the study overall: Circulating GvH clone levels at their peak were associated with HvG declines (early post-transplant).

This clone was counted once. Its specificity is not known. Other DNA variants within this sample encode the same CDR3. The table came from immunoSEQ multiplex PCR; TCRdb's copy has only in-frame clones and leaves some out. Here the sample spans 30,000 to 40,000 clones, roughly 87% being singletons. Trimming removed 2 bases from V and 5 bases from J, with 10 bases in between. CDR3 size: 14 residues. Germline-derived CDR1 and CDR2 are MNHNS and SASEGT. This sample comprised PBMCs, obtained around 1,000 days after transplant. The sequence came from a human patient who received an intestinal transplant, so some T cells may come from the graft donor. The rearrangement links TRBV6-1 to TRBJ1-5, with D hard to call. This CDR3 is CASSEHGTHQPQHF. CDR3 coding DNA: TGTGCCAGCAGTGAACACGGAACCCATCAGCCCCAGCATTTT.